The clone carrying this T cell receptor beta chain was detected a few times. What it binds is unknown. CDR1 is SGHNT, CDR2 YYREEE, per germline (reference sequence). V lost 1 base, J lost 1 base, and 5 bases lay in between. The CDR3 totals 13 residues. The data belong to a study of T cell responses to AZD1222 COVID-19 vaccine. Regarding the study as a whole: No day 14 peak samples; only post-peak repertoires were characterized.

Sequenced by immunoSEQ multiplex PCR; TCRdb stores in-frame clones only, minus some. The sample records fewer than 150,000 clones, 80% to 90% being singletons. The material was peripheral blood, obtained 28 days after the second AZD1222 dose. This chain uses TRBV5-4 with TRBJ1-1, with D hard to call. This clonotype was sampled from an adult who received the AZD1222 COVID-19 vaccine. The CDR3 reads CASSLPRNTEAFF. As DNA, the CDR3 is TGTGCCAGCAGCTTGCCCAGGAACACTGAAGCTTTCTTT.